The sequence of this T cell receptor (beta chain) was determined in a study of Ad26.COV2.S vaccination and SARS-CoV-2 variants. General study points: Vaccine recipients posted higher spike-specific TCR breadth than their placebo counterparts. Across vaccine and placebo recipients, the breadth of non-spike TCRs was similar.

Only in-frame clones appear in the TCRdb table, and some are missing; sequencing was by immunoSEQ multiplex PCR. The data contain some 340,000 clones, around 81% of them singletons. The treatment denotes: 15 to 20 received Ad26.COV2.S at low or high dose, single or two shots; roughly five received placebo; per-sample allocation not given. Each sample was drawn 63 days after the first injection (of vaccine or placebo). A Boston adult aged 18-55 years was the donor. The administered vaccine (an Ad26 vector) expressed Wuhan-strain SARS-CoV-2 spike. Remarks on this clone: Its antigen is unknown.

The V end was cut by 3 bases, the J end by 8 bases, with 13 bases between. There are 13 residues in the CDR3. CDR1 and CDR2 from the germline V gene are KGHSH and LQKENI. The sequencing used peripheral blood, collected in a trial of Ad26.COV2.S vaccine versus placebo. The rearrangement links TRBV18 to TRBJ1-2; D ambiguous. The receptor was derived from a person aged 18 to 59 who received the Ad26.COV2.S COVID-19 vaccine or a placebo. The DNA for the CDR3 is TGTGCCAGCTCACCCTCACGTATGGGCGGCTACACCTTC. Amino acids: CASSPSRMGGYTF.